This entry concerns a single TCR beta chain. V lost 1 base and J 5 bases, leaving 14 bases between the germline ends. CDR3 size: 15 residues. CDR1 SGHTA and CDR2 FQGNSA come from the germline V gene. The data were obtained in a study of T cell clones after liver transplantation. Background on the study: Timepoints were pre-transplant, pre-withdrawal, and after withdrawal was completed or failed.

Some clones are missing from TCRdb's copy, which holds only in-frame ones; the method was immunoSEQ multiplex PCR. The repertoire holds 95,000 to 130,000 clones, with 75% to 95% as singletons. This receptor was obtained from a human patient who received a liver transplant. Some T cells may possibly be graft donor cells. The specimen comprised CD4+ T cells from blood, sampled 12 months after liver transplant. The chain combines TRBV7-2 with TRBJ2-5, with TRBD2 as a possible D gene (5 bases). The CDR3 DNA reads as TGTGCCAGCAGCTTAGAAGGACTGGGTTTGGAGACCCAGTACTTC. Translating it yields CASSLEGLGLETQYF.